This TCR beta chain was recovered during a study of T cell changes during pregnancy in multiple sclerosis. The length of the CDR3 is 15 residues. The V gene's germline CDR1 is MNHEY and CDR2 SVGAGI. Trimming removed 3 bases from V and 1 base from J, with 12 bases in between. Repertoires were generated with immunoSEQ multiplex PCR, while TCRdb's copy carries only in-frame clones and drops some. Altogether some 71,000 clones are present, around 90% being singletons, with the ten largest covering 1.4%. The chain recombines TRBV6-5 with TRBJ1-1; no definite D call. The sample consisted of peripheral blood, taken in the third trimester of pregnancy. This receptor was identified in a female donor with multiple sclerosis, enrolled in a pregnancy study. The CDR3: CASSYSLYSNTEAFF. CDR3 bases: TGTGCCAGCAGTTATAGCCTTTACTCGAACACTGAAGCTTTCTTT.